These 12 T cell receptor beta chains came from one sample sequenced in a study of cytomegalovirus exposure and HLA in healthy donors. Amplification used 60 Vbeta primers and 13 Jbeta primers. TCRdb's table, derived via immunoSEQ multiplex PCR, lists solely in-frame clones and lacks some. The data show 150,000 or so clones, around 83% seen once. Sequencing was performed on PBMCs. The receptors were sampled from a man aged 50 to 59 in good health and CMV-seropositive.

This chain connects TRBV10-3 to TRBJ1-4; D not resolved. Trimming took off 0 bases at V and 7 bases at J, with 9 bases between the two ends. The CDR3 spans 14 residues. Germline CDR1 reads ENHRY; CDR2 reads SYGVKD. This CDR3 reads CAISESPGGEKLFF. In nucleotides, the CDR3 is TGTGCCATCAGTGAGTCGCCGGGTGGTGAAAAACTGTTTTTT.

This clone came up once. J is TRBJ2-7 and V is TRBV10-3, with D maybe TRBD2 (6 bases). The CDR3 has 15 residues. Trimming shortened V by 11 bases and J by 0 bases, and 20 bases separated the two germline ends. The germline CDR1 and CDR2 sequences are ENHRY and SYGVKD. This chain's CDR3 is CASAGLADASYEQYF. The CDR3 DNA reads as TGTGCCTCGGCGGGGCTAGCTGATGCCTCCTACGAGCAGTACTTC.

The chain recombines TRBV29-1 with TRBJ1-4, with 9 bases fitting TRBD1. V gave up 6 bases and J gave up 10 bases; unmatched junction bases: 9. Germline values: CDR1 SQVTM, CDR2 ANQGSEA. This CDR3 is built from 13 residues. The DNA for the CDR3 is TGCAGCGTGCGAACAGGGGGCCACGGAAAACTGTTTTTT. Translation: CSVRTGGHGKLFF.

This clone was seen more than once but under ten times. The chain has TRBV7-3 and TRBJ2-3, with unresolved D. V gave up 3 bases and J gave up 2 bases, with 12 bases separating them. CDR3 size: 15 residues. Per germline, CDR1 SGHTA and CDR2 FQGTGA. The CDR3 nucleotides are TGTGCCAGCAGCTTCGGTGGAACAGTCACAGATACGCAGTATTTT. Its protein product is CASSFGGTVTDTQYF.

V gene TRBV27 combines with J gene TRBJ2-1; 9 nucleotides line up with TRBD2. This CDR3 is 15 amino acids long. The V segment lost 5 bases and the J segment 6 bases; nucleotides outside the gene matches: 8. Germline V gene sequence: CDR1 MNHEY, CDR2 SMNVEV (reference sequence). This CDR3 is CASSGLAPSSNEQFF. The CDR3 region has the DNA TGTGCCAGCAGTGGACTAGCGCCTTCTTCCAATGAGCAGTTCTTC.

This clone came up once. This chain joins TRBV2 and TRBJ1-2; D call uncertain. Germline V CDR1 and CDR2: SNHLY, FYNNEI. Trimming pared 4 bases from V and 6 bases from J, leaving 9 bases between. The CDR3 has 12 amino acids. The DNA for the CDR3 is TGTGCCAGCAGTGTGAGGCGTGATGGCTACACCTTC. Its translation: CASSVRRDGYTF. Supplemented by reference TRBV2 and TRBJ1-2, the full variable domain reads EPEVTQTPSHQVTQMGQEVILRCVPISNHLYFYWYRQILGQKVEFLVSFYNNEISEKSEIFDDQFSVERPDGSNFTLKIRSTKLEDSAMYFCASSVRRDGYTFGSGTRLTVV.

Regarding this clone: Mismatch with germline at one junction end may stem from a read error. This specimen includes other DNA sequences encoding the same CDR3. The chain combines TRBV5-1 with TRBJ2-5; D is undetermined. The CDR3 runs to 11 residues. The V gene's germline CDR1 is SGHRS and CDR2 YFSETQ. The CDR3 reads CASSYQETQYF. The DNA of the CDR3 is TGCGCCAGCAGCTACCAGGAGACCCAGTACTTC.

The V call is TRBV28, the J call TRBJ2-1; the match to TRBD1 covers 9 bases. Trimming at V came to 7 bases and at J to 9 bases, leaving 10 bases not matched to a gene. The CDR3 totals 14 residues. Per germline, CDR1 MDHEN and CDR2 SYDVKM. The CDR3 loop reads CASIKGTGSGEQFF. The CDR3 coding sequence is TGTGCCAGCATCAAGGGGACAGGGTCGGGTGAGCAGTTCTTC.

CDR3 in DNA: TGTGCCAGCAGCTCAAACCTAGGGAGCGCTACGCAGTATTTT. This encodes CASSSNLGSATQYF. The V call is TRBV7-3, the J call TRBJ2-3, with D possibly TRBD2 on 5 matching bases. The CDR3 loop spans 14 amino acids. The ends were cut back, 4 bases at V and 8 bases at J, with 16 bases in the middle. Germline CDR1 SGHTA, CDR2 FQGTGA.

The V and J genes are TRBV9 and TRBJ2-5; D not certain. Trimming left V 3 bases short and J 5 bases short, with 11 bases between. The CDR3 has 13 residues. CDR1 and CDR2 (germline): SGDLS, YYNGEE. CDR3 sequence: CASSASLVETQYF. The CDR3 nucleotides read TGTGCCAGCAGCGCCTCGCTAGTGGAGACCCAGTACTTC.

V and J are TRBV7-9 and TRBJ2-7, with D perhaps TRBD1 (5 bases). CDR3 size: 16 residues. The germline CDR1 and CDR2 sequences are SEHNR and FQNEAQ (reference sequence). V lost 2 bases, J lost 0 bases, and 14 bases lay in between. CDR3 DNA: TGTGCCAGCAGCTTAAGCGCACAGGCCAACTCCTACGAGCAGTACTTC. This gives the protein CASSLSAQANSYEQYF.

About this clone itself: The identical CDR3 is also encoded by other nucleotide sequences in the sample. DNA for the CDR3: TGTGCCAGCAGTCCCGGGACAGGTGCCATCACAGATACGCAGTATTTT. Translating it yields CASSPGTGAITDTQYF. This chain uses TRBV27 with TRBJ2-3, with 8 bases matching TRBD1. The V gene's germline CDR1 is MNHEY and CDR2 SMNVEV (reference sequence). The J segment lost 2 bases and the V segment lost 5 bases, leaving 9 bases of the junction unmatched. This CDR3 contains 16 residues.